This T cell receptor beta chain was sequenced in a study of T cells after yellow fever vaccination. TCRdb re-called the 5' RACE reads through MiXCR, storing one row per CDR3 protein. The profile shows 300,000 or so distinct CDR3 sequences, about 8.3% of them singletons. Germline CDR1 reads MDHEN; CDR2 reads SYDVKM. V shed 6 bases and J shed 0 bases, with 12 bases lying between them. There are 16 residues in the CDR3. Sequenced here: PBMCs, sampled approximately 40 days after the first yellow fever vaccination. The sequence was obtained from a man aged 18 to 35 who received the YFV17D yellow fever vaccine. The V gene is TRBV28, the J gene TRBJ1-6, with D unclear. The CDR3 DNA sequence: TGTGCCAGCAGCCCGTACCCGCTCTCCTATAATTCACCCCTCCACTTT. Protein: CASSPYPLSYNSPLHF.